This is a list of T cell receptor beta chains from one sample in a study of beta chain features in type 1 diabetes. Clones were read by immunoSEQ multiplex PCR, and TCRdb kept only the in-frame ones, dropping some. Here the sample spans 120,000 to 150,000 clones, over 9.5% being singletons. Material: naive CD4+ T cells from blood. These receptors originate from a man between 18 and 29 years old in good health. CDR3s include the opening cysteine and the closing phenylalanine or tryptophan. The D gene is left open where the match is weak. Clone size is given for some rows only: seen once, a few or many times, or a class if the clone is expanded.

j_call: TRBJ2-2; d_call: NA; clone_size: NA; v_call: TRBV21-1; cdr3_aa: CASSKAQGQGRNTGELFF; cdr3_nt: TGTGCCAGCAGCAAGGCACAGGGACAGGGGAGGAACACCGGGGAGCTGTTTTTT
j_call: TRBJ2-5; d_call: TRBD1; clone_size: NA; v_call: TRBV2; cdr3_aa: CASNLDRGETQYF; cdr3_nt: TGTGCCAGCAACCTTGACAGGGGTGAGACCCAGTACTTC
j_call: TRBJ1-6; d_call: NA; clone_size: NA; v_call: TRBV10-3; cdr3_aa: CAISDQMPNSPLHF; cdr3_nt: TGTGCCATCAGTGATCAGATGCCTAATTCACCCCTCCACTTT
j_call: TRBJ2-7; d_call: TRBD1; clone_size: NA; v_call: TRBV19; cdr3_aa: CASHPGTGGHEQYF; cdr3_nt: TGTGCCAGTCATCCCGGGACAGGGGGCCACGAGCAGTACTTC
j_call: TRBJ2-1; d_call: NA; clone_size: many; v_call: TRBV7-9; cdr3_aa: CASSLLGGQEQFF; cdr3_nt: TGTGCCAGCAGCTTATTAGGCGGGCAGGAGCAGTTCTTC
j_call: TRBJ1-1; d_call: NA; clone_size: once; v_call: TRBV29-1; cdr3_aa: CSVERGRNTEAFF; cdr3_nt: TGCAGCGTTGAAAGGGGGAGGAACACTGAAGCTTTCTTT
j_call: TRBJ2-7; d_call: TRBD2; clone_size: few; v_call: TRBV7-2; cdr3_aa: CASSSLSGGTYF; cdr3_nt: TGTGCCAGCAGCTCCCTTAGCGGGGGAACGTACTTC
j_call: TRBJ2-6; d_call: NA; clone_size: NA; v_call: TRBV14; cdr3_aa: CASRQGTFSGANVLTF; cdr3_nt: TGTGCCAGCAGACAGGGAACGTTTTCTGGGGCCAACGTCCTGACTTTC
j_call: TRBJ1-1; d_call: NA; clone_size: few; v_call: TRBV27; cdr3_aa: CASRALGDTEAFF; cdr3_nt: TGTGCCAGCAGGGCCCTTGGAGACACTGAAGCTTTCTTT
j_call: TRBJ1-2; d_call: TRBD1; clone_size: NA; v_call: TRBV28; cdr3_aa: CASSRGTGAYGYTF; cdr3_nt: TGTGCCAGCAGTCGAGGGACAGGGGCCTATGGCTACACCTTC
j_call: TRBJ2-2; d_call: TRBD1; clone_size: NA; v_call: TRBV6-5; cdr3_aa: CASSQKDREYGELFF; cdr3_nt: TGTGCCAGCAGTCAAAAAGACAGGGAGTACGGGGAGCTGTTTTTT
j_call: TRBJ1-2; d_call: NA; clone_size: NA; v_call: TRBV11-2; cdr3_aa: CASSPQGFYGYTF; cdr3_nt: TGTGCCAGCAGTCCACAGGGATTCTATGGCTACACCTTC
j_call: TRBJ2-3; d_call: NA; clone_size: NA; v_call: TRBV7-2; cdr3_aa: CASSSKGPSTDTQYF; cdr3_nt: TGTGCCAGCAGCTCAAAGGGGCCTAGCACAGATACGCAGTATTTT
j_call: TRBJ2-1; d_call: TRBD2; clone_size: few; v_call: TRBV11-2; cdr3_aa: CASSYTGTSTYNEQFF; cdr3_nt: TGTGCCAGCAGCTACACCGGGACTAGCACCTACAATGAGCAGTTCTTC
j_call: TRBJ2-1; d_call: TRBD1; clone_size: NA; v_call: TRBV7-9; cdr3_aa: CASSFGTGYNEQFF; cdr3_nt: TGTGCCAGCAGCTTCGGGACAGGTTACAATGAGCAGTTCTTC
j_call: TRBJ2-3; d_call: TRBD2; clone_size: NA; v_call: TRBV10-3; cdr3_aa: CAISGYGLAGAGDTQYF; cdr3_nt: TGTGCCATCAGTGGCTATGGACTAGCGGGGGCTGGGGATACGCAGTATTTT
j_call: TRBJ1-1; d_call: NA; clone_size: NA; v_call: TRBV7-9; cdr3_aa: CASSLDTNTEAFF; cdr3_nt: TGTGCCAGCAGCTTAGACACGAACACTGAAGCTTTCTTT
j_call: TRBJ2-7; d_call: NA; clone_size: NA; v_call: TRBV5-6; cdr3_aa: CASSRPSGDEQYF; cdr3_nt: TGTGCCAGCAGCCGCCCGTCGGGGGACGAGCAGTACTTC
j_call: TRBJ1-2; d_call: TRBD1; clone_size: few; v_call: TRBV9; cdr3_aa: CASSSGQVYGYTF; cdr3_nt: TGTGCCAGCAGCTCCGGACAGGTATATGGCTACACCTTC
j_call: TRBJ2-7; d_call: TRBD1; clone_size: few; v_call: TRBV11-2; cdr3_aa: CASSSSGTAREQYF; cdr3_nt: TGTGCCAGCAGCTCCTCCGGGACAGCTCGCGAGCAGTACTTC
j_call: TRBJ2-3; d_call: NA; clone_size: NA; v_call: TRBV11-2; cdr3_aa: CASSFRGTTDTQYF; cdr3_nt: TGTGCCAGCAGCTTTCGAGGGACTACAGATACGCAGTATTTT
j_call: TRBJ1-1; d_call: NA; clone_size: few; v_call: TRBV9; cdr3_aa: CASSVQSEMNTEAFF; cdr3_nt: TGTGCCAGCAGCGTACAGTCAGAAATGAACACTGAAGCTTTCTTT
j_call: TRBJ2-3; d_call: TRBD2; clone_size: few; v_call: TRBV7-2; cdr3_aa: CASNLGWARGGTDTQYF; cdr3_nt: TGTGCCAGCAACCTAGGGTGGGCGCGGGGGGGCACAGATACGCAGTATTTT
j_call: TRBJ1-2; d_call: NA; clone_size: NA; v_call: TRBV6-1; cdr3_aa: CASRPTGNYGYTF; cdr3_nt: TGTGCCAGCCGGCCTACAGGCAACTATGGCTACACCTTC
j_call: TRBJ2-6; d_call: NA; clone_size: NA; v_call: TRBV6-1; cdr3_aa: CASSEALGGVGANVLTF; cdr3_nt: TGTGCCAGCAGTGAAGCTCTAGGGGGGGTTGGGGCCAACGTCCTGACTTTC
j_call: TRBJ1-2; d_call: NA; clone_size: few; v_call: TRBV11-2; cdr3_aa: CASSPAGYGYTF; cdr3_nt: TGTGCCAGCAGCCCCGCAGGATATGGCTACACCTTC
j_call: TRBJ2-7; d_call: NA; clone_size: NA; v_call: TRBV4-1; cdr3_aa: CASSQAQEGYEQYF; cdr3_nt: TGCGCCAGCAGCCAAGCTCAGGAGGGCTACGAGCAGTACTTC
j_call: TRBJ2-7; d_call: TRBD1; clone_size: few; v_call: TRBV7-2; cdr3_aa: CASSLDRDHEQYF; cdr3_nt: TGTGCCAGCAGCCTTGACAGGGACCACGAGCAGTACTTC
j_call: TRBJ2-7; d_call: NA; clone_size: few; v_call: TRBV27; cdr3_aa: CASSPLDTYEQYF; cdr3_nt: TGTGCCAGCAGTCCCCTGGACACATACGAGCAGTACTTC
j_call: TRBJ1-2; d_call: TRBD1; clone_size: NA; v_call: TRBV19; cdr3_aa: CASSQDRGRYGYTF; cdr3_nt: TGTGCCAGTAGTCAAGACAGGGGGCGATATGGCTACACCTTC
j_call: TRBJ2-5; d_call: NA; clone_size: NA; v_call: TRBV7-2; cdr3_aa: CASKEGRSAETQYF; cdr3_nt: TGTGCCAGCAAGGAGGGGAGGTCGGCGGAGACCCAGTACTTC
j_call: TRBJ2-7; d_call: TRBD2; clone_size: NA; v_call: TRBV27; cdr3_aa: CASNRASGGEQYF; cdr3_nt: TGTGCCAGCAATAGGGCTAGCGGGGGAGAGCAGTACTTC
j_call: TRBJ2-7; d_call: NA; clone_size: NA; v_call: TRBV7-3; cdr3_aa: CASSLTYTGEQYF; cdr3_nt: TGTGCCAGCAGCTTAACCTATACCGGGGAGCAGTACTTC